This T cell receptor beta chain was found in a study of CD8 T cells in ankylosing spondylitis. In its sample, this clonotype was seen a few times. As yet, its antigen is unknown. General study findings and limits: Roughly eight highly homologous variants formed a TCR beta motif that appeared characteristic of ankylosing spondylitis blood. Significantly higher representation of disease-linked clones was reported for matched ankylosing spondylitis synovial fluid.

Library preparation for TCR beta used quantitative 5'-RACE with molecular barcodes. TCRdb reanalysed the 5' RACE reads using MiXCR and keeps one entry per CDR3 protein. The sample yields fewer than 500,000 distinct CDR3 sequences, 25% to 30% seen once. The germline V gene encodes CDR1 DFQATT and CDR2 SNEGSKA (reference sequence). V shed 4 bases and J 0 bases; nucleotides not matched to a gene: 5. There are 15 residues in the CDR3. The receptor's source is a male donor with ankylosing spondylitis. The sequencing sample was made of blood, either unsorted or a sorted T cell fraction (not recorded which). The J gene is TRBJ1-5, the V gene TRBV20-1; 8 bases are shared with TRBD1. This CDR3 reads CSATKGQGSNQPQHF. CDR3 DNA: TGCAGTGCTACTAAAGGACAGGGTAGCAATCAGCCCCAGCATTTT.